This note documents a single T cell receptor beta chain sequence. Sequencing was performed with immunoSEQ multiplex PCR; in TCRdb, only in-frame clones are kept and a portion is missing. This sample has approximately 2,000,000 clones, with roughly 90% found just once. Donors comprised healthy HIV-negative adults lacking recent acute infections or vaccinations. This entry belongs to a study of shared clonotypes between healthy human individuals. The length of the CDR3 is 16 residues. In germline, CDR1 is SGHTA, CDR2 FQGTGA. V lost 3 bases, J lost 7 bases, and 6 bases stayed unmatched. Input material: naive CD4+ T cells from PBMCs. The subset here: CD45RA+ positively selected. The sequence derives from a man younger than 35 in good health. Some clones in this sample may be carry-over from other donors' samples. The chain joins TRBV7-3 to TRBJ2-2, with TRBD1 identical over 12 bases. The CDR3 is CASSFSGTGGIGELFF. The CDR3 region has the DNA TGTGCCAGCAGCTTCTCCGGGACAGGGGGCATCGGGGAGCTGTTTTTT. The full variable domain, in which reference TRBV7-3 and TRBJ2-2 provide the parts outside the CDR3, is GAGVSQTPSNKVTEKGKYVELRCDPISGHTALYWYRQSLGQGPEFLIYFQGTGAADDSGLPNDRFFAVRPEGSVSTLKIQRTERGDSAVYLCASSFSGTGGIGELFFGEGSRLTVL.